The 14 T cell receptor beta chains given below trace back to one sample, sequenced in a study of cytomegalovirus exposure and HLA in healthy donors. The primer mix had 60 Vbeta and 13 Jbeta primers. This table comes from immunoSEQ multiplex PCR, and its TCRdb copy is limited to in-frame clones, with some not included. The table shows 100,000 or so clones, with around 80% occurring only once. The specimen sequenced was PBMCs. The receptors shown here come from a male donor in good health and CMV-seronegative.

The rearrangement uses TRBV15 and TRBJ1-2; tentative D call: TRBD1 (6 bases). Trimming removed 1 base at V and 6 bases at J, with 9 bases between. The CDR3 totals 13 residues. CDR1 is LNHNV, CDR2 YYDKDF, per germline (reference sequence). The CDR3, as DNA: TGTGCCACCAGCAGAGGGACAGAGAATGGCTACACCTTC. Amino acids: CATSRGTENGYTF.

The rearrangement links TRBV5-1 to TRBJ1-1; D call uncertain. CDR1 is SGHRS and CDR2 is YFSETQ in the germline V gene. CDR3 size: 15 residues. Between the trimmed V and J ends, which lost 2 bases and 1 base, there was a span of 12 bases. The DNA of the CDR3 is TGCGCCAGCAGCTTCGCGGGAATAGGGAACACTGAAGCTTTCTTT. This sequence encodes CASSFAGIGNTEAFF.

The chain recombines TRBV27 with TRBJ1-5, with a possible D match to TRBD1 (6 bases). CDR1 is MNHEY and CDR2 is SMNVEV in the germline V gene (reference sequence). This CDR3 has 16 residues. V was shortened by 5 bases and J by 2 bases, with 16 bases between the two germline ends. CDR3: CASSTYTGSRNQPQHF. CDR3 coding DNA: TGTGCCAGCAGTACATACACAGGGTCGCGCAATCAGCCCCAGCATTTT.

This clone came up a few times. The rearrangement joins TRBV6-1 to TRBJ2-7; TRBD2 matches at 14 bases. Germline loops: CDR1 MNHNS, CDR2 SASEGT. The CDR3 is 15 residues long. V lost 3 bases to trimming and J lost 5 bases; unmatched junction nucleotides: 3. In DNA form, the CDR3 reads TGTGCCAGCAGTGACGAGGGACTAGCGGGAGACGAGCAGTACTTC. Amino acids: CASSDEGLAGDEQYF.

This clone was picked up a small number of times. V and J are TRBV7-6 and TRBJ2-7; 11 bases line up with TRBD2. This CDR3 region has 19 residues. The V and J ends lost 4 bases and 0 bases, in that order; junction bases with no gene match: 14. The V gene's germline CDR1 is SGHVS and CDR2 FNYEAQ. CDR3 region: CASSSAPGTSGKSSYEQYF. DNA for the CDR3: TGTGCCAGCAGCTCGGCCCCCGGGACTAGCGGAAAGAGCTCCTACGAGCAGTACTTC.

The gene calls are TRBV29-1 and TRBJ2-5; 10 bases are shared with TRBD2. V gave up 4 bases and J gave up 8 bases; unmatched junction bases: 13. The CDR3 length is 15 residues. Per germline, CDR1 SQVTM and CDR2 ANQGSEA. CDR3 region: CSVARGASGSLTQYF. CDR3 coding DNA: TGCAGCGTTGCAAGAGGTGCTAGCGGGAGTCTAACCCAGTACTTC.

The CDR3 sequence is CASIVEREFNEQFF. As DNA, the CDR3 is TGTGCCAGCATTGTCGAGCGGGAGTTTAATGAGCAGTTCTTC. This rearrangement joins TRBV2 to TRBJ2-1; 8 bases line up with TRBD2. V lost 7 bases and J lost 7; bases outside the gene matches: 9. The CDR3 totals 14 residues. Germline V lookup: CDR1 SNHLY, CDR2 FYNNEI.

The chain combines TRBV2 with TRBJ2-7; D is possibly TRBD2 (7 bases). The V and J ends lost 4 bases and 12 bases respectively, with 13 bases between them. Germline V gene data show CDR1 as SNHLY and CDR2 as FYNNEI. The CDR3 totals 11 residues. The CDR3 region has the DNA TGTGCCAGCAGTGTTAGGGGGGGGGCGTACTTC. It encodes CASSVRGGAYF.

A few counts support this clone. The chain carries TRBV28 and TRBJ2-7; 8 bases agree with TRBD2. This CDR3 comprises 14 residues. The V segment lost 7 bases and the J segment 2 bases; nucleotides outside the gene matches: 7. Germline-derived CDR1 and CDR2 are MDHEN and SYDVKM. CDR3 sequence reads: CASTRIAGTYEQYF. Here the CDR3 DNA reads TGTGCCAGCACCCGGATAGCGGGAACCTACGAGCAGTACTTC.

CDR3 sequence reads: CASTMGLAGPGAETQYF. The CDR3 DNA reads as TGTGCCAGCACGATGGGGCTAGCGGGCCCAGGGGCAGAGACCCAGTACTTC. The gene calls are TRBV7-9 and TRBJ2-5, with 8 bases identical to TRBD2. The germline CDR1 and CDR2 sequences are SEHNR and FQNEAQ (reference sequence). This CDR3 region has 17 residues. The ends lost 7 bases at V and 4 bases at J; junction bases unmatched: 17.

This clone turned up a few times. V is TRBV7-8 and J is TRBJ2-1; D is possibly TRBD1 (6 bases). Trimming pared 2 bases from V and 7 bases from J, leaving 18 bases between. The germline gives CDR1 SGHVS, CDR2 FQNEAQ. The CDR3 extends over 16 amino acids. CDR3 in amino acids: CASSLNNRVWGNEQFF. CDR3 bases: TGTGCCAGCAGCTTAAACAACAGGGTCTGGGGTAATGAGCAGTTCTTC.

The chain combines TRBV2 with TRBJ2-7; the match to TRBD2 covers 7 bases. This CDR3 has 14 residues. Trimming cost V 4 bases and J 4 bases; bases outside gene matches: 7. CDR1 is SNHLY, CDR2 FYNNEI, per germline. CDR3 sequence (DNA): TGTGCCAGCAGTGTGGGGAGGGCCATTTACGAGCAGTACTTC. Protein product: CASSVGRAIYEQYF.

This rearrangement joins TRBV5-6 to TRBJ2-7, with 11 bases matching TRBD1. Germline lookup yields CDR1 SGHDT and CDR2 YYEEEE. This CDR3 has 16 amino acids. Trimming removed 0 bases from V and 4 bases from J; junction bases left unmatched: 6. The CDR3 DNA reads TGTGCCAGCAGCTTGGCCCCGGGACAGGGGGAGTACGAGCAGTACTTC. Translating it yields CASSLAPGQGEYEQYF.

J is TRBJ1-2 and V is TRBV7-9; 9 bases line up with TRBD1. CDR1 and CDR2 (germline): SEHNR, FQNEAQ (reference sequence). J gave up 7 bases and V 1 base, and 13 bases lay outside the gene matches. This CDR3 has 17 amino acids. CDR3 sequence (DNA): TGTGCCAGCAGCTTAGTAAGACGCGACAGGGGGGGTGCTGGCTACACCTTC. It is translated as CASSLVRRDRGGAGYTF. Drawing the rest from reference TRBV7-9 and TRBJ1-2, the complete variable domain is DTGVSQNPRHKITKRGQNVTFRCDPISEHNRLYWYRQTLGQGPEFLTYFQNEAQLEKSRLLSDRFSAERPKGSFSTLEIQRTEQGDSAMYLCASSLVRRDRGGAGYTFGSGTRLTVV.